This TCR beta chain emerged from a study of T cells in Graves' hyperthyroidism and ophthalmopathy. Regions amplified from RNA transcripts were the TCR beta CDR3 regions. A set of HTBI primers served as the primers for a first-round RT-PCR of the TCR CDR3. TCRdb redid the calling of the multiplex PCR reads with MiXCR, one entry per CDR3 protein. Of approximately 740,000 distinct CDR3 sequences listed, around 15% were seen once; the top ten hold roughly a tenth. About 10 ml fresh peripheral blood yielded the PBMCs. The receptor comes from a woman aged 18-29 years with Graves' hyperthyroidism. Sequencing input: blood.

The CDR3 region is CASSERRAAGEQYF. The CDR3 coding sequence is TGCGCCAGCAGTGAGAGGAGAGCGGCGGGCGAGCAGTACTTC. The chain links TRBV10-1 to TRBJ2-7; TRBD2 is a possible D gene (5 bases). CDR1 and CDR2 from the germline V gene are WNHNN and SYGVQD (reference sequence). The V gene lost 2 bases and the J gene lost 6 bases, with 14 bases spanning the gap. The CDR3 consists of 14 residues.